This TCR beta chain was recorded in a study of blood T cell repertoires in COVID-19. This CDR3 has 13 amino acids. Trimming took 3 bases from V and 3 from J; bases not matched to a gene: 1. Germline V lookup: CDR1 SGHTA, CDR2 FQGTGA. Generated by immunoSEQ multiplex PCR, the TCRdb table keeps only in-frame clones and is missing some. The table has roughly 200,000 clones, 85% seen once; the top ten hold 6.5% to 9%. The receptor's source is a woman aged 60-75 years with acute or convalescent COVID-19. Input material: peripheral blood. The chain combines TRBV7-3 with TRBJ2-5, with 7 bases aligning to TRBD2. Here the CDR3 reads CASSFAGEETQYF. CDR3 sequence (DNA): TGTGCCAGCAGCTTTGCGGGAGAAGAGACCCAGTACTTC.